These 29 T cell receptor beta chains share one sample of origin, sequenced in a study of T cell changes during pregnancy in multiple sclerosis. Profiled with immunoSEQ multiplex PCR; TCRdb holds only in-frame clones, not every one. The repertoire consists of roughly 46,000 clones, with around 93% occurring once and the leading ten covering roughly 3.9%. Sample: CD8+ T cells from peripheral blood mononuclear cells, taken after pregnancy. These receptor sequences come from a female donor with multiple sclerosis, enrolled in a pregnancy study.

The J gene is TRBJ1-4, the V gene TRBV28, with 9 bases that match TRBD1. Germline-derived CDR1 and CDR2 are MDHEN and SYDVKM. This CDR3 contains 14 residues. V lost 7 bases, J lost 4 bases, and 4 bases stayed unmatched. The CDR3 spells CASTLTGGNEKLFF. CDR3 nucleotide sequence: TGTGCCAGCACCCTGACAGGGGGTAATGAAAAACTGTTTTTT.

The table lists this clone with a count of one. V is TRBV15 and J is TRBJ1-5; D is possibly TRBD1 (6 bases). V shed 3 bases and J shed 4 bases, with 13 bases lying between them. The length of the CDR3 is 15 residues. CDR1 and CDR2 (germline): LNHNV, YYDKDF (reference sequence). CDR3 DNA: TGTGCCACCAGCAGTATGCCCGGACAGAATCAGCCCCAGCATTTT. Its translation: CATSSMPGQNQPQHF.

The chain carries TRBV4-3 and TRBJ2-6; D call uncertain. The CDR3 is 16 amino acids. CDR1 is LGHNA, CDR2 YSLEER, per germline. V lost 0 bases, J lost 0 bases, and 6 bases lay in between. The CDR3 sequence: CASSQDRDSGANVLTF. The CDR3 nucleotides are TGCGCCAGCAGCCAAGATCGAGACTCTGGGGCCAACGTCCTGACTTTC.

This chain joins TRBV2 and TRBJ1-5, with 10 bases fitting TRBD1. CDR3 length equals 15 residues. Germline-derived CDR1 and CDR2 are SNHLY and FYNNEI. After removal of 7 bases from V and 4 bases from J, the junction contained 7 bases not matched to a gene. CDR3 in amino acids: CASTGRGQGNQPQHF. CDR3 coding DNA: TGTGCCAGCACCGGTAGGGGACAGGGGAATCAGCCCCAGCATTTT.

The rearrangement joins TRBV7-2 to TRBJ1-5, with D hard to call. The CDR3 runs 17 residues. CDR1 is SGHTA, CDR2 FQGNSA, per germline. V lost 2 bases and J 0 bases, leaving 14 bases between the germline ends. The CDR3 loop is CASSLRSREYSNQPQHF. The CDR3 nucleotides are TGTGCCAGCAGCTTAAGGAGTAGGGAGTATAGCAATCAGCCCCAGCATTTT.

The rearrangement links TRBV2 to TRBJ1-4; the match to TRBD1 covers 7 bases. Germline V lookup: CDR1 SNHLY, CDR2 FYNNEI. CDR3 length equals 16 residues. The trim removed 5 bases at V and 5 bases at J, leaving 11 bases unmatched. The CDR3 DNA is TGTGCCAGCAGTCACCGACAGGGACAGTTGAATGAAAAACTGTTTTTT. This encodes CASSHRQGQLNEKLFF.

The chain employs TRBV19 and TRBJ1-1; D remains ambiguous. CDR3 length: 13 residues. V was pared by 5 bases and J by 8 bases, with 15 bases between. The germline V gene has CDR1 LNHDA and CDR2 SQIVND (reference sequence). CDR3 amino acids: CASSVTMELEAFF. The CDR3 region has the DNA TGTGCCAGTAGTGTCACAATGGAGCTAGAAGCTTTCTTT.

The gene calls are TRBV2 and TRBJ1-4; D gene unclear. Germline V gene lookup returns CDR1 SNHLY and CDR2 FYNNEI. There are 16 residues in the CDR3. Trimming took 3 bases from V and 3 from J, leaving 14 bases between them. The CDR3 sequence: CASSERSSVPNEKLFF. In DNA form, the CDR3 reads TGTGCCAGCAGTGAGAGGAGTTCGGTTCCTAATGAAAAACTGTTTTTT.

This sequence joins TRBV4-1 and TRBJ2-3, with a possible D match to TRBD1 (6 bases). Germline V gene lookup returns CDR1 MGHRA and CDR2 YSYEKL. V was cut by 0 bases and J by 2 bases, with 6 bases left in between. This CDR3 has 14 amino acids. In DNA, the CDR3 is TGCGCCAGCAGCCAAGAGGGGGCCACAGATACGCAGTATTTT. Translating it yields CASSQEGATDTQYF.

The J gene is TRBJ2-3, the V gene TRBV5-1, with D possibly matching TRBD2 (5 bases). The CDR3 is 19 residues long. Germline-derived CDR1 and CDR2 are SGHRS and YFSETQ. V was trimmed by 4 bases and J by 0 bases, leaving 24 bases between them. CDR3 sequence: CASSPTLIGLVSSTDTQYF. CDR3 bases: TGCGCCAGCAGCCCCACGTTGATCGGACTTGTTTCTAGCACAGATACGCAGTATTTT.

This clone was picked up one time. The chain combines TRBV4-1 with TRBJ2-2; D remains unclear. Germline CDR1 reads MGHRA; CDR2 reads YSYEKL. The CDR3 sequence is 14 residues long. V was pared by 0 bases and J by 7 bases, with 9 bases between. CDR3 sequence: CASSQDPSVGELFF. The DNA for the CDR3 is TGCGCCAGCAGCCAAGATCCCTCGGTCGGGGAGCTGTTTTTT.

This chain connects TRBV29-1 to TRBJ2-2; TRBD1 matches 10 bases. The CDR3 totals 15 residues. Losses at the gene ends were 7 bases for V and 7 bases for J; bases not matched to a gene: 12. CDR1 is SQVTM and CDR2 is ANQGSEA in the germline V gene. The CDR3 DNA follows: TGCAGCGCCTCCATTGGGACAGGGGTCGTCGGGGAGCTGTTTTTT. Its translation: CSASIGTGVVGELFF.

The chain carries TRBV4-3 and TRBJ1-4; unclear D gene. CDR1 and CDR2 (germline): LGHNA, YSLEER. The CDR3 runs to 14 residues. Trimming stripped 2 bases from V and 4 bases from J, with 8 bases between. Here the CDR3 reads CASSQKTDNEKLFF. The CDR3 nucleotides read TGCGCCAGCAGCCAAAAAACAGATAATGAAAAACTGTTTTTT.

The CDR3 reads CASSETGEGNQPQHF. The CDR3 bases are TGTGCCAGCAGTGAAACCGGGGAGGGCAATCAGCCCCAGCATTTT. The chain uses TRBV6-4 and TRBJ1-5; D not resolved. V lost 3 bases and J lost 2, with 11 bases in between. The CDR3 spans 15 residues. From germline, CDR1 is MRHNA and CDR2 SNTAGT.

The gene calls are TRBV9 and TRBJ1-1, with 8 bases lining up with TRBD1. V dropped 3 bases and J dropped 1; count of bases not matched to a gene: 5. Germline CDR1 and CDR2: SGDLS and YYNGEE. The CDR3 extends over 15 amino acids. CDR3 in amino acids: CASSASTGANTEAFF. In DNA, the CDR3 is TGTGCCAGCAGCGCATCGACAGGGGCGAACACTGAAGCTTTCTTT.

This chain uses TRBV9 with TRBJ2-7; 8 nucleotides match TRBD1. The CDR3 spans 15 residues. Germline V CDR1 and CDR2: SGDLS, YYNGEE. Trimming at V came to 0 bases and at J to 4 bases, leaving 6 bases not matched to a gene. The CDR3 nucleotides read TGTGCCAGCAGCGTAGGGGCCAGGGGGCGATACGAGCAGTACTTC. This encodes CASSVGARGRYEQYF.

The gene calls are TRBV10-3 and TRBJ2-7; the match to TRBD2 covers 8 bases. From germline, CDR1 is ENHRY and CDR2 SYGVKD. The CDR3 loop spans 15 amino acids. V shed 3 bases, J shed 6 bases, and the junction held 10 bases outside the gene matches. CDR3 residues: CAISDNSGKMREQYF. CDR3 sequence (DNA): TGTGCCATCAGTGACAATAGCGGGAAGATGCGCGAGCAGTACTTC.

This chain uses TRBV14 with TRBJ1-2, with D possibly matching TRBD1 (6 bases). CDR3 length equals 14 residues. From germline, CDR1 is SGHDN and CDR2 FVKESK. V was cut by 4 bases and J by 4 bases, with 13 bases left in between. The CDR3 here is CASSPTGTLYGYTF. The CDR3 DNA is TGTGCCAGCAGCCCAACCGGGACACTCTATGGCTACACCTTC. The full variable domain, rest sourced from reference TRBV14 and TRBJ1-2, is EAGVTQFPSHSVIEKGQTVTLRCDPISGHDNLYWYRRVMGKEIKFLLHFVKESKQDESGMPNNRFLAERTGGTYSTLKVQPAELEDSGVYFCASSPTGTLYGYTFGSGTRLTVV.

This chain uses TRBV7-6 with TRBJ2-1, with 7 bases fitting TRBD2. V trimming: 5 bases; J trimming: 5 bases; junction bases outside the gene matches: 15. The germline V gene encodes CDR1 SGHVS and CDR2 FNYEAQ. The CDR3 spans 17 residues. CDR3 protein: CASSPPLGGSEDNEQFF. The CDR3 DNA is TGTGCCAGCAGCCCGCCCCTTGGCGGGAGTGAGGACAATGAGCAGTTCTTC. The whole variable domain, remainder taken from reference TRBV7-6 and TRBJ2-1, is GAGVSQSPRYKVTKRGQDVALRCDPISGHVSLYWYRQALGQGPEFLTYFNYEAQQDKSGLPNDRFSAERPEGSISTLTIQRTEQRDSAMYRCASSPPLGGSEDNEQFFGPGTRLTVL.

The CDR3 DNA follows: TGTGCCAGCAGTTTCTATGGCGGGGGTAGCCTCGAGCAGTTCTTC. Its protein is CASSFYGGGSLEQFF. V usage is TRBV28 and J usage is TRBJ2-1; 7 bases are a match to TRBD2. Germline assignment: CDR1 MDHEN and CDR2 SYDVKM. The CDR3 covers 15 residues. V lost 3 bases and J lost 10; bases outside the gene matches: 12.

This clone appeared a single time. This sequence joins TRBV30 and TRBJ2-5; tentatively, D is TRBD1 (5 bases). Looked up from germline, CDR1 is GTSNPN and CDR2 is SVGIG (reference sequence). The CDR3 has 13 residues. Trimming removed 3 bases from V and 0 bases from J, with 8 bases in between. DNA of the CDR3: TGTGCCTGGAGCCCGGACAACCAAGAGACCCAGTACTTC. This translates into CAWSPDNQETQYF. Full variable domain (remainder filled in from reference TRBV30 and TRBJ2-5): SQTIHQWPATLVQPVGSPLSLECTVEGTSNPNLYWYRQAAGRGLQLLFYSVGIGQISSEVPQNLSASRPQDRQFILSSKKLLLSDSGFYLCAWSPDNQETQYFGPGTRLLVL.

V usage is TRBV19 and J usage is TRBJ2-1; D is possibly TRBD1 (7 bases). V lost 5 bases to trimming and J lost 7 bases, with 15 bases between them. This CDR3 is built from 14 residues. CDR1 and CDR2 from the germline V gene are LNHDA and SQIVND (reference sequence). CDR3 amino acids: CASSRGRGRNEQFF. CDR3 sequence (DNA): TGTGCCAGTAGTCGGGGCAGGGGGAGGAATGAGCAGTTCTTC.

The V call is TRBV27, the J call TRBJ1-5; the match to TRBD1 covers 9 bases. Germline V lookup: CDR1 MNHEY, CDR2 SMNVEV (reference sequence). V trimming: 5 bases; J trimming: 5 bases; junction bases outside the gene matches: 7. There are 15 residues in the CDR3. CDR3: CASSETGGHYQPQHF. The CDR3 coding sequence is TGTGCCAGCAGTGAGACAGGGGGGCATTATCAGCCCCAGCATTTT.

The chain joins TRBV4-2 to TRBJ1-1; the D is unclear. Trimming pared 0 bases from V and 8 bases from J, leaving 7 bases between. The CDR3 runs to 12 residues. CDR1 is LGHNA and CDR2 is YNFKEQ in the germline V gene. The CDR3 protein is CASSQDGQEAFF. The CDR3 DNA sequence: TGTGCCAGCAGCCAAGATGGGCAGGAAGCTTTCTTT.

This clone has more than one count but fewer than ten. Here the CDR3 DNA reads TGTGCCAGCAGTCCCCGTAGTCTGAACACTGAAGCTTTCTTT. Translating it yields CASSPRSLNTEAFF. The V call is TRBV28, the J call TRBJ1-1; D not certain. CDR1 and CDR2 (germline): MDHEN, SYDVKM. There are 14 residues in the CDR3. V was pared by 5 bases and J by 0 bases, with 10 bases between.

The chain couples TRBV19 to TRBJ2-1; 9 nucleotides align to TRBD2. This CDR3 contains 12 residues. Trimming removed 10 bases from V and 7 bases from J; junction bases left unmatched: 5. Germline assignment: CDR1 LNHDA and CDR2 SQIVND (reference sequence). Here the CDR3 reads CATRGGANEQFF. Written as DNA, the CDR3 is TGTGCCACCCGCGGGGGGGCAAATGAGCAGTTCTTC.

This chain uses TRBV19 with TRBJ2-1; no reliable D call. The CDR3 has 13 amino acids. V gave up 5 bases and J gave up 8 bases, with 13 bases separating them. From germline, CDR1 is LNHDA and CDR2 SQIVND (reference sequence). Here the CDR3 DNA reads TGTGCCAGTAGTGTCTCCTGGCCAGATGAGCAGTTCTTC. As protein: CASSVSWPDEQFF.

The chain employs TRBV7-6 and TRBJ1-1; TRBD1 matches 9 bases. J was trimmed by 5 bases and V by 4 bases; bases with no gene match: 2. From germline, CDR1 is SGHVS and CDR2 FNYEAQ. This CDR3 is 13 amino acids long. The CDR3: CASSSDRGTEAFF. The CDR3 coding sequence is TGTGCCAGCAGCTCGGACAGGGGAACTGAAGCTTTCTTT.

The J gene is TRBJ2-7, the V gene TRBV10-3, with D possibly TRBD1 on 6 matching bases. CDR3 length equals 14 residues. The V gene lost 2 bases and the J gene lost 2 bases, with 10 bases spanning the gap. Germline V gene lookup returns CDR1 ENHRY and CDR2 SYGVKD. The CDR3 nucleotides read TGTGCCATCAGTGAGGCAGGGGCCCCCTACGAGCAGTACTTC. As protein: CAISEAGAPYEQYF.